This TCR beta chain was recorded in a study of technical replicates of blood from a handful of donors. Produced via immunoSEQ multiplex PCR; TCRdb's table is partial and in-frame only. The repertoire holds tens of thousands of clones, about 97% seen once, with around 0.3% in the top ten. CDR3 length: 18 residues. Trimming took 1 base from V and 0 from J; bases not matched to a gene: 6. Germline CDR1 is SGDLS and CDR2 is YYNGEE. This sequence joins TRBV9 and TRBJ2-2, with 10 bases that match TRBD1. The source is a human donor in good health. Sequences were obtained from T cells isolated from PBMCs. CDR3 nucleotides: TGTGCCAGCAGCGTAAGGGGGACAGGGGACGCGAACACCGGGGAGCTGTTTTTT. Translating gives CASSVRGTGDANTGELFF.